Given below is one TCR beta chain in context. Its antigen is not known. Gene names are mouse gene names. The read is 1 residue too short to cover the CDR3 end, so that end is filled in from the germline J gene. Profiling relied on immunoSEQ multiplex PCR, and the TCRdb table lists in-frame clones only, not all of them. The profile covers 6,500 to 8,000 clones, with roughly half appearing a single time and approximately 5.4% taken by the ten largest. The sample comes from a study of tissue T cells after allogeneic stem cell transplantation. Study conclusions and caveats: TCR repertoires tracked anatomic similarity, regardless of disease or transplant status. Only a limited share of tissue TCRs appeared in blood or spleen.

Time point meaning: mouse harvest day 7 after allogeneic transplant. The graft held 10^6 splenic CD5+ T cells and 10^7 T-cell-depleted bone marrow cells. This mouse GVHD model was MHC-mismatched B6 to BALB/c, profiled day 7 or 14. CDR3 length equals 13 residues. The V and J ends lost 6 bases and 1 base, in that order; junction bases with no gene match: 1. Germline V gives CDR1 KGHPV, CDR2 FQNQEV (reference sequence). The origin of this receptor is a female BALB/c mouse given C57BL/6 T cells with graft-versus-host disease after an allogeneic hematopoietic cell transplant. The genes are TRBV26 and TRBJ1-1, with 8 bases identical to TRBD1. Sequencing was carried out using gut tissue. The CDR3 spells CASSTGGNTEVFF. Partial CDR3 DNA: TGTGCCAGCAGCACAGGGGGGAACACAGAAGTCTTC.